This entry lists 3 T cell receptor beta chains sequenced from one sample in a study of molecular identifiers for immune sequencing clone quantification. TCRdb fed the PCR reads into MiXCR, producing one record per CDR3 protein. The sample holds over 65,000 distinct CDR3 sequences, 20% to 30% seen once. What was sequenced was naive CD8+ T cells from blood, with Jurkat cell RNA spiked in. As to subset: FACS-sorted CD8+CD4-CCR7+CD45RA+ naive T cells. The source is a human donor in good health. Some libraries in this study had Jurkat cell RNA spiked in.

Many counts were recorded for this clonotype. CDR3 bases: TGCGCCAGCAGCCAAGTGCCCAGTCTTACAGATACGCAGTATTTT. Translating it yields CASSQVPSLTDTQYF. The chain recombines TRBV4-1 with TRBJ2-3; D ambiguous. Trimming took off 1 base at V and 3 bases at J, with 11 bases between the two ends. This CDR3 contains 15 residues. CDR1 and CDR2 from the germline V gene are MGHRA and YSYEKL.

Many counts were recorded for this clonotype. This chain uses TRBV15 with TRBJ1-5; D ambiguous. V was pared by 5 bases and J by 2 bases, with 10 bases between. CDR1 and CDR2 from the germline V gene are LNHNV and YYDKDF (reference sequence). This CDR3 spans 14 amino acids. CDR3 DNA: TGTGCCACCAGCGATAGGAACCGCAATCAGCCCCAGCATTTT. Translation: CATSDRNRNQPQHF. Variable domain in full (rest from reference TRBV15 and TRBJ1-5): DAMVIQNPRYQVTQFGKPVTLSCSQTLNHNVMYWYQQKSSQAPKLLFHYYDKDFNNEADTPDNFQSRRPNTSFCFLDIRSPGLGDTAMYLCATSDRNRNQPQHFGDGTRLSIL.

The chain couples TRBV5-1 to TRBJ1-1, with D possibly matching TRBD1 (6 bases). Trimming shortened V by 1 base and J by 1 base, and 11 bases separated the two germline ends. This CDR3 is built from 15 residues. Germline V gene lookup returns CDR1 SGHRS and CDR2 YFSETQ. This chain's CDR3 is CASSLRQVSNTEAFF. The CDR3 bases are TGCGCCAGCAGCTTGAGACAGGTCTCGAACACTGAAGCTTTCTTT.